This T cell receptor (beta chain) was profiled in a study of glioma-infiltrating T cells after dendritic cell vaccination. Across the whole study: Three intradermal dendritic cell vaccine injections were given every two weeks.

V lost 1 base to trimming and J lost 3 bases, with 10 bases between them. Germline CDR1 and CDR2: SEHNR and FQNEAQ (reference sequence). The CDR3 runs 15 residues. As for this clone: Its antigen is not known.

Notes on the study in general: Survival was not directly related to TCR clonality in these patients.

Libraries were prepared by immunoSEQ multiplex PCR; TCRdb keeps only in-frame clonotypes and omits some of them. Here the sample spans about 21,000 clones, 79% being singletons. None of the glioblastoma patients had an isocitrate dehydrogenase mutation. Sequencing was performed on blood, taken before dendritic cell vaccination. This chain joins TRBV7-9 and TRBJ2-1, with D maybe TRBD2 (5 bases). The clonotype was recovered from a human donor with glioblastoma. CDR3 residues: CASSLGYGSYNEQFF. CDR3 nucleotide sequence: TGTGCCAGCAGCTTAGGTTATGGGAGCTACAATGAGCAGTTCTTC. The whole variable domain, remainder taken from reference TRBV7-9 and TRBJ2-1, is DTGVSQNPRHKITKRGQNVTFRCDPISEHNRLYWYRQTLGQGPEFLTYFQNEAQLEKSRLLSDRFSAERPKGSFSTLEIQRTEQGDSAMYLCASSLGYGSYNEQFFGPGTRLTVL.